This TCR beta chain is drawn from a study of cytotoxic CD8 clonotypes in ibrutinib-treated CLL (dated by TCRdb to the early 2020s). Broadly, across the study: In this cohort, about 16 patients were treatment-naive and 11 to 12 were relapsed/refractory, while roughly 17 had unmutated IGHV. Partial responses were observed in roughly 24 patients and complete responses in 2; after a median follow-up of 68 months, remission was maintained in roughly 14 patients and progression was observed in roughly 12. Response samples were obtained after a median of approximately twelve months of treatment, with a range of about 6 to 40 months. An average of around 260,000 productive templates and 94,082 productive rearrangements was obtained per sample. Of the 86 people in the trial, around 25 had longitudinal samples available. Cryopreserved peripheral blood mononuclear cells were collected before treatment, at response, and at either disease progression or sustained remission. Every sample from remission and from progressive disease was obtained while the patients were still on ibrutinib.

Results and caveats for the whole study, not just this receptor: Public clonotypes were rare and either shrank or stayed stable during treatment, and the rise in clonality at ibrutinib response reflected expansion of private clonotypes. Sustained-remission and progressing patients did not have matched sampling times, and lymph node repertoires were not examined. At ibrutinib response clonality went up, during sustained remission it held steady, and at progression it dropped back toward baseline. Baseline clonality was found to be higher than that of age-matched healthy donors and was strongly correlated with circulating CD8+ T-cell counts.

The CDR3 contains 14 residues, cysteine and phenylalanine counted. Here the CDR3 DNA is all that survives: 42 bases in frame from base 1. Taken from the germline V gene, the CDR1 and CDR2 loops are SQVTM and ANQGSEA. V is pruned by 7 bases and J by 2 bases, leaving 10 bases of the junction without a gene match. This clone has ten or more counts. The target of this receptor is not known. Per-base qualities were not stored, and no clone one base away is much larger. Each clonotype received, on average, approximately 9.9x coverage in deep resolution sequencing performed on a MiSeq, where the target depth lay between 1 in 1 million and 1 in 200,000 T cells. The immunoSEQ hsTCRB Kit was used to generate TCR beta libraries. Per the original workflow: ImmunoSEQ Data Assistant and ImmunoSEQ Analyzer were used for data analysis, and V, D and J genes were assigned according to IMGT definitions. Clonality, with values ranging from 0 to 1, was calculated as one minus the normalized Shannon entropy of productive rearrangement frequencies. Public clonotype analysis was restricted to overrepresented clonotypes comprising at least 0.05% of each patient's repertoire. About twelve repertoires from age-matched healthy donors, obtained from immuneACCESS, served as clonality controls. The table was pulled from immuneACCESS by TCRdb, which kept in-frame rearrangements only. Such tables lose some clones; where checked, under half of the loss comes from unresolved V genes, and the rest has no known cause. V, J and clone size derive from that table, while D and trimming were established from the DNA sequence. The sample yields approximately 60,000 clones; 45% to 70% were counted once. Clones ranked in the top ten supply approximately 20% of the sample.

Taken with the paper, the label for time point translates to: around 2 years on ibrutinib. For TCR beta library preparation, roughly 2 micrograms of genomic DNA were extracted from the cryopreserved PBMCs. Longitudinal blood samples from CLL patients on ibrutinib monotherapy were analyzed using high-throughput TCR beta sequencing. The patients were enrolled in a single-center, open-label phase 2 trial of ibrutinib monotherapy. The clonotype comes from a human donor with chronic lymphocytic leukemia. Recombination linked TRBV29-1 to TRBJ1-2, with TRBD1 identical over 7 junction bases. This specimen was PBMCs, taken after 24 months of ibrutinib treatment. CDR3 protein: CSAGGGQTNYGYTF. The DNA reads TGCAGCGCAGGGGGGGGACAGACAAACTATGGCTACACCTTC.